A single sample is the source of the 14 T cell receptor beta chains below, sequenced in a study of control samples from healthy donors and cancer patients (dated by TCRdb to 2020 to 2022). Library method: the immunoSEQ multiplex PCR assay. TCRdb obtained this table from immuneACCESS and retained in-frame rearrangements with V and J assigned. These tables miss some clones; where compared with another copy, unresolved V genes account for less than half of the shortfall, and the remainder is unexplained. Here the sample has roughly 130,000 clones; about 93% occur a single time. The ten most abundant clones make up about 2.5% of the sample. Sequencing was carried out using blood. These receptors came from a man aged 18 to 35 in good health.

V is TRBV5-1 and J is TRBJ2-5, with 10 bases aligning to TRBD1. Germline CDR1 is SGHRS and CDR2 is YFSETQ. There are 17 residues in the CDR3. The trim removed 3 bases at V and 4 bases at J, leaving 12 bases unmatched. The CDR3 DNA sequence: TGCGCCAGCAGCTCGCCTCGGGACAGGGGTTTTGGAGAGACCCAGTACTTC. Translated: CASSSPRDRGFGETQYF.

The chain links TRBV2 to TRBJ1-2, with TRBD1 matching over 7 bases. CDR1 and CDR2 from the germline V gene are SNHLY and FYNNEI. The CDR3 is 14 amino acids. Trimming at V came to 3 bases and at J to 4 bases, leaving 5 bases not matched to a gene. CDR3 sequence reads: CASSETGQVYGYTF. In nucleotides, the CDR3 is TGTGCCAGCAGTGAGACAGGACAGGTCTATGGCTACACCTTC.

The gene calls are TRBV28 and TRBJ2-7, with TRBD1 matching 9 bases. V trimming: 6 bases; J trimming: 5 bases; junction bases outside the gene matches: 5. There are 13 residues in the CDR3. Germline V CDR1 and CDR2: MDHEN, SYDVKM. This CDR3 reads CASRDRGRDEQYF. The CDR3 bases are TGTGCCAGCAGGGACAGGGGAAGAGACGAGCAGTACTTC.

The rearrangement uses TRBV10-2 and TRBJ2-2, with no clear D. The V gene's germline CDR1 is WSHSY and CDR2 SAAADI. Between the trimmed V and J ends, which lost 4 bases and 0 bases, there was a span of 9 bases. This CDR3 contains 15 residues. CDR3: CASSGYYTNTGELFF. CDR3 DNA: TGCGCCAGCAGTGGGTACTACACGAACACCGGGGAGCTGTTTTTT.

V gene TRBV5-1 combines with J gene TRBJ2-1; 9 bases are a match to TRBD1. Losses at the gene ends were 4 bases for V and 9 bases for J; bases not matched to a gene: 11. The CDR3 totals 15 residues. In germline, CDR1 is SGHRS, CDR2 YFSETQ. As DNA, the CDR3 is TGCGCCAGCAGCCTATCCGGGACAGGGACCTCTGAGCAGTTCTTC. It is translated as CASSLSGTGTSEQFF. The full variable domain, in which reference TRBV5-1 and TRBJ2-1 provide the parts outside the CDR3, is KAGVTQTPRYLIKTRGQQVTLSCSPISGHRSVSWYQQTPGQGLQFLFEYFSETQRNKGNFPGRFSGRQFSNSRSEMNVSTLELGDSALYLCASSLSGTGTSEQFFGPGTRLTVL.

V gene TRBV19 combines with J gene TRBJ1-1; a possible D gene is TRBD1 (6 bases). This CDR3 spans 14 amino acids. Trimming cost V 4 bases and J 5 bases, with 14 bases left between them. In germline, CDR1 is LNHDA, CDR2 SQIVND (reference sequence). As DNA, the CDR3 is TGTGCCAGTAGTAATCCGGGAGGGGGTACTGAAGCTTTCTTT. This translates into CASSNPGGGTEAFF.

The chain combines TRBV9 with TRBJ2-3; D possibly corresponds to TRBD2 (6 bases). CDR3 length equals 16 residues. V was cut by 3 bases and J by 2 bases, with 16 bases left in between. Germline CDR1 and CDR2: SGDLS and YYNGEE. CDR3 sequence: CASSGGRRGVTDTQYF. The CDR3 nucleotides read TGTGCCAGCAGCGGCGGGCGGAGGGGAGTCACAGATACGCAGTATTTT.

This chain uses TRBV11-2 with TRBJ1-1, with unresolved D. V gave up 1 base and J gave up 7 bases, with 10 bases separating them. CDR3 length equals 13 residues. Germline lookup yields CDR1 SGHAT and CDR2 FQNNGV. CDR3 DNA: TGTGCCAGCAGCTTAGGGGCGGGTCGTGAAGCTTTCTTT. Residues: CASSLGAGREAFF.

The chain employs TRBV5-1 and TRBJ1-3, with D hard to call. Germline values: CDR1 SGHRS, CDR2 YFSETQ. Trimming stripped 0 bases from V and 0 bases from J, with 10 bases between. The CDR3 is 16 amino acids. CDR3 coding DNA: TGCGCCAGCAGCTTGGTGCCGGGAGACTCTGGAAACACCATATATTTT. It specifies CASSLVPGDSGNTIYF.

This clone was observed once. CDR3 bases: TGCAGCCAAACAGGGACTGAAGCTTTCTTT. The encoded protein is CSQTGTEAFF. This chain connects TRBV29-1 to TRBJ1-1, with a tentative D call TRBD1 (6 bases). Germline V gene sequence: CDR1 SQVTM, CDR2 ANQGSEA. V was cut by 8 bases and J by 5 bases, with 9 bases left in between. The CDR3 is made up of 10 amino acids.

The V gene is TRBV5-1, the J gene TRBJ2-7; 9 nucleotides match TRBD1. After removal of 4 bases from V and 3 bases from J, the junction contained 8 bases not matched to a gene. The CDR3 consists of 15 residues. CDR1 is SGHRS, CDR2 YFSETQ, per germline. The CDR3 loop reads CASSPTQGASYEQYF. The CDR3 DNA is TGCGCCAGCAGCCCAACACAGGGGGCGAGCTACGAGCAGTACTTC.

In this sample, this clone turned up once. The rearrangement links TRBV6-5 to TRBJ2-2; D remains ambiguous. The CDR3 is made up of 13 amino acids. The V gene's germline CDR1 is MNHEY and CDR2 SVGAGI. V dropped 3 bases and J dropped 6 bases, with 8 bases sitting between them. CDR3 coding DNA: TGTGCCAGCAGTTATCTGCTGGCCGGGGAGCTGTTTTTT. Its protein is CASSYLLAGELFF.

V usage is TRBV11-2 and J usage is TRBJ1-4; D ambiguous. This CDR3 contains 15 residues. With 0 bases removed from V and 0 bases from J, the gap between germline ends came to 5 bases. Germline V lookup: CDR1 SGHAT, CDR2 FQNNGV. In DNA form, the CDR3 reads TGTGCCAGCAGCTTAGACAGATCAACTAATGAAAAACTGTTTTTT. Translation: CASSLDRSTNEKLFF.

DNA of the CDR3: TGTGCCAGCTCCCCGACTCCTGGGGAAGAGACCCAGTACTTC. Translated: CASSPTPGEETQYF. The rearrangement joins TRBV18 to TRBJ2-5, with D uncertain. Germline CDR1 and CDR2: KGHSH and LQKENI. The ends were cut back, 6 bases at V and 3 bases at J, with 14 bases in the middle. The CDR3 consists of 14 residues.